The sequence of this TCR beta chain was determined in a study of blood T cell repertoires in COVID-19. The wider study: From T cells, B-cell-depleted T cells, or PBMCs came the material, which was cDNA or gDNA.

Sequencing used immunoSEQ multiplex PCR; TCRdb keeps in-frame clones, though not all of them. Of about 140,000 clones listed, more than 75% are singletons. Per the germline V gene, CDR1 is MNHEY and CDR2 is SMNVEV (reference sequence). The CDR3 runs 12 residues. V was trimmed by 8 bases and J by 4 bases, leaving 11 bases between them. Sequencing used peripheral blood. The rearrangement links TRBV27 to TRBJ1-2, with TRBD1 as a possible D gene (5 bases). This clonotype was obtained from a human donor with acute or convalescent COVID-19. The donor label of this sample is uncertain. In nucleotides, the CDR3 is TGTGCCAGCTCCAGGGAGGGCTATGGCTACACCTTC. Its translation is CASSREGYGYTF.